The text below deals with one T cell receptor beta chain. CDR3 size: 14 residues. Trimming removed 2 bases from V and 9 bases from J; junction bases left unmatched: 6. Per the germline V gene, CDR1 is MDHEN and CDR2 is SYDVKM. This sample was taken from a study of blood T cell repertoires in COVID-19. Background on the study: Acute and convalescent COVID-19 samples came from the United States, Italy and Spain. Sources were T cells, B-cell-depleted T cells, or PBMCs; the material itself was cDNA or gDNA.

As processed by the authors: Estimated nucleated cell counts came from reference gene primer amplification. Sequencing used immunoSEQ multiplex PCR; TCRdb keeps in-frame clones, though not all of them. The DNA was the basis for D and trimming; V, J and clone size are from that table. Of 60,000 to 95,000 clones detected, 90% appear once; the ten largest clones hold 16%. The receptor was isolated from an elderly woman with active or convalescent COVID-19. The sequenced sample was peripheral blood. This chain links TRBV28 with TRBJ2-1, with 8 positions matching TRBD2. The CDR3 spells CASSLRLAGGEQFF. As DNA, the CDR3 is TGTGCCAGCAGTTTAAGGCTAGCGGGCGGTGAGCAGTTCTTC.